The 2 T cell receptor beta chains given below trace back to one sample, sequenced in a study of blood T cell repertoires in COVID-19. The data were produced by immunoSEQ multiplex PCR, yet TCRdb's version contains in-frame clones alone and is incomplete. The sample has over 200,000 clones, about 87% seen once. Sequenced material: PBMCs or T cells enriched from blood (not recorded which). These receptor sequences come from a woman younger than 45 who had been exposed to COVID-19.

This chain connects TRBV24-1 to TRBJ2-1; D is possibly TRBD1 (5 bases). V was shortened by 0 bases and J by 10 bases, with 9 bases between the two germline ends. The germline V gene encodes CDR1 KGHDR and CDR2 SFDVKD. This CDR3 spans 13 amino acids. CDR3 in amino acids: CATSDLGAREQFF. The CDR3 bases are TGTGCCACCAGTGATTTGGGGGCGCGAGAGCAGTTCTTC.

J is TRBJ2-1 and V is TRBV30, with 7 bases that match TRBD2. The germline V gene encodes CDR1 GTSNPN and CDR2 SVGIG (reference sequence). The trim removed 5 bases at V and 2 bases at J, leaving 6 bases unmatched. This CDR3 comprises 14 residues. This CDR3 reads CAWSAGAAYNEQFF. The CDR3 bases are TGTGCCTGGTCCGCGGGAGCAGCCTACAATGAGCAGTTCTTC.